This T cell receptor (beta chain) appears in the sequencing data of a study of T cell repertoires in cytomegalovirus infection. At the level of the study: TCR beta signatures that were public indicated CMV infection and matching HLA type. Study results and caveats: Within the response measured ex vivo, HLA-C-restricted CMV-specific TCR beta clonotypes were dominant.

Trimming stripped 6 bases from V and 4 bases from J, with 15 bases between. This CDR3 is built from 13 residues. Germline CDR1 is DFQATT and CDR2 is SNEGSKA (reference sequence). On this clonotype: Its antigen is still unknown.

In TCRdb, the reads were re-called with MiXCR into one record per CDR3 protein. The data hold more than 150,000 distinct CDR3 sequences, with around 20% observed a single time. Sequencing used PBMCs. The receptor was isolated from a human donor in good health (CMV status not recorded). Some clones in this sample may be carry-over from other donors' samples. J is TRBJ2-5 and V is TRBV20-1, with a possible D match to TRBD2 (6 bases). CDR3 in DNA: TGCAGTGCCCTGGGACTCGAATTAGAGACCCAGTACTTC. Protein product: CSALGLELETQYF.